Each of the 30 T cell receptor beta chains below was sequenced from the same sample in a study of early T cells in non-severe SARS-CoV-2 infection. MiXCR, run by TCRdb on the 5' RACE reads, gives a single entry per CDR3 protein. This table holds approximately 75,000 distinct CDR3 sequences, about 4.9% found once. The sample consisted of whole blood, taken at baseline. The receptors derive from an adult who was a healthcare worker with PCR-confirmed SARS-CoV-2 infection or an uninfected control (not recorded which). The donor label of this sample is uncertain.

In this sample, this clonotype turned up a few times. The V and J genes are TRBV19 and TRBJ2-7, with D perhaps TRBD1 or TRBD2 (5 bases each). The CDR3 has 15 residues. V was clipped by 8 bases and J by 0 bases, with 17 bases between them. Germline CDR1 is LNHDA and CDR2 is SQIVND (reference sequence). The CDR3, as DNA: TGTGCCAGTGGATCCGGGACGTCGATCTCCTACGAGCAGTACTTC. Translated, it gives CASGSGTSISYEQYF.

This clonotype was recorded a few times. The rearrangement uses TRBV4-3 and TRBJ2-1, with 7 bases lining up with TRBD1. The CDR3 covers 15 residues. J gave up 2 bases and V 1 base, and 2 bases lay outside the gene matches. Germline V lookup: CDR1 LGHNA, CDR2 YSLEER. This CDR3 is CASSQGTGPYNEQFF. In DNA form, the CDR3 reads TGCGCCAGCAGCCAAGGGACAGGACCCTACAATGAGCAGTTCTTC.

This clonotype was picked up many times. The rearrangement links TRBV6-5 to TRBJ1-2, with 7 bases that match TRBD1. CDR3 length: 14 amino acids. Looked up from germline, CDR1 is MNHEY and CDR2 is SVGAGI. Unmatched junction bases numbered 13, after V lost 8 bases and J lost 7 bases. The CDR3: CASYKQGRYGGYTF. CDR3 nucleotide sequence: TGTGCCAGCTATAAACAGGGGCGCTATGGTGGCTACACCTTC.

In this sample, this clonotype turned up many times. The chain uses TRBV4-2 and TRBJ2-1, with TRBD2 matching over 8 bases. Trimming removed 0 bases from V and 10 bases from J; junction bases left unmatched: 11. The CDR3 sequence is 16 residues long. Germline-derived CDR1 and CDR2 are LGHNA and YNFKEQ. The CDR3 here is CASSQDQAGEKGEQFF. CDR3 in DNA: TGTGCCAGCAGCCAAGATCAAGCGGGGGAAAAAGGGGAGCAGTTCTTC.

This clonotype was seen many times. The chain recombines TRBV6-1 with TRBJ2-5; 10 positions match TRBD2. Germline trimming cut 3 bases from V and 1 base from J; bases unmatched to any gene: 8. This CDR3 comprises 17 residues. Germline V gives CDR1 MNHNS, CDR2 SASEGT. The CDR3 here is CASSEGFLAGAQETQYF. The CDR3 DNA is TGTGCCAGCAGTGAGGGGTTTCTAGCGGGGGCCCAAGAGACCCAGTACTTC.

The chain uses TRBV3-1 and TRBJ1-1; D is unresolved. The CDR3 contains 14 residues. Germline V gene lookup returns CDR1 LGHDT and CDR2 YNNKEL (reference sequence). The ends were cut back, 1 base at V and 6 bases at J, with 12 bases in the middle. The CDR3 nucleotides read TGTGCCAGCAGCCAAGCTTCGTCAAACGCTGAAGCTTTCTTT. Translation: CASSQASSNAEAFF.

This clonotype has ten or more counts. The chain recombines TRBV28 with TRBJ1-1, with D tentatively TRBD1 (5 bases). The CDR3 runs to 15 residues. Germline V gene data show CDR1 as MDHEN and CDR2 as SYDVKM. V gave up 5 bases and J gave up 1 base, with 14 bases separating them. CDR3 in amino acids: CASSPSGLANTEAFF. In nucleotides, the CDR3 is TGTGCCAGCAGTCCTTCGGGACTCGCGAACACTGAAGCTTTCTTT.

This clonotype was seen a handful of times. The chain joins TRBV19 to TRBJ2-1, with 11 bases lining up with TRBD1. CDR3 length: 16 amino acids. CDR1 LNHDA and CDR2 SQIVND come from the germline V gene (reference sequence). V dropped 5 bases and J dropped 7; count of bases not matched to a gene: 10. This chain's CDR3 is CASSAPGTGGLNEQFF. CDR3 sequence (DNA): TGTGCCAGTAGTGCACCCGGGACAGGGGGTTTGAATGAGCAGTTCTTC.

This clonotype has ten or more counts. The V gene is TRBV11-2, the J gene TRBJ2-5, with D tentatively TRBD1 or TRBD2 (5 bases each). CDR1 and CDR2 (germline): SGHAT, FQNNGV. Trimming removed 5 bases from V and 0 bases from J, with 13 bases in between. This CDR3 region has 15 residues. CDR3 amino acids: CASSHLAGHQETQYF. CDR3 nucleotide sequence: TGTGCCAGCAGCCACCTAGCAGGGCACCAAGAGACCCAGTACTTC.

This sequence joins TRBV2 and TRBJ2-2; D might be TRBD1 (6 bases). Germline V gene sequence: CDR1 SNHLY, CDR2 FYNNEI. The V end was cut by 3 bases, the J end by 2 bases, with 10 bases between. This CDR3 is 15 amino acids long. The CDR3: CASSETGGNTGELFF. In nucleotides, the CDR3 is TGTGCCAGCAGTGAGACAGGAGGAAACACCGGGGAGCTGTTTTTT.

This clonotype was counted between two and nine times. In DNA form, the CDR3 reads TGCAGTGCTAGTCGAGGGACTAGGGGAGAGACCCAGTACTTC. This sequence encodes CSASRGTRGETQYF. The chain recombines TRBV20-1 with TRBJ2-5, with TRBD2 matching 8 bases. Germline V lookup: CDR1 DFQATT, CDR2 SNEGSKA (reference sequence). The junction had 7 bases not matched to a gene; V was cut back by 3 bases and J by 4 bases. There are 14 residues in the CDR3.

J is TRBJ2-7 and V is TRBV4-3, with a weak D call TRBD2 (7 bases). With 0 bases removed from V and 6 bases from J, the gap between germline ends came to 24 bases. Germline-derived CDR1 and CDR2 are LGHNA and YSLEER. This CDR3 spans 18 amino acids. The CDR3 sequence: CASSQDLRGAGARGEQYF. Here the CDR3 DNA reads TGCGCCAGCAGCCAAGATCTTAGGGGCGCGGGGGCGCGGGGCGAGCAGTACTTC.

In its sample, this clonotype was seen many times. V usage is TRBV29-1 and J usage is TRBJ2-3; 10 bases line up with TRBD2. This CDR3 comprises 13 residues. V shed 6 bases and J 5 bases; nucleotides not matched to a gene: 5. Germline V CDR1 and CDR2: SQVTM, ANQGSEA. The CDR3 region is CSVSASGGDTQYF. The CDR3 coding sequence is TGCAGCGTGTCGGCTAGCGGGGGAGATACGCAGTATTTT.

This chain connects TRBV28 to TRBJ2-3; a possible D gene is TRBD1 (6 bases). Germline values: CDR1 MDHEN, CDR2 SYDVKM. Trimming removed 5 bases at V and 3 bases at J, with 15 bases between. The CDR3 sequence is 15 residues long. CDR3 protein: CASSETGPATDTQYF. The CDR3 bases are TGTGCCAGCAGTGAGACAGGACCTGCGACAGATACGCAGTATTTT.

A few counts support this clonotype. The chain links TRBV2 to TRBJ2-1; D possibly corresponds to TRBD2 (6 bases). The V end was cut by 1 base, the J end by 4 bases, with 11 bases between. Looked up from germline, CDR1 is SNHLY and CDR2 is FYNNEI. The CDR3 has 15 amino acids. CDR3 nucleotide sequence: TGTGCCAGCAGTGAAGGGAGCGGGCGATACAATGAGCAGTTCTTC. It codes for CASSEGSGRYNEQFF.

This clonotype was seen more than once but under ten times. The chain links TRBV18 to TRBJ1-5, with D perhaps TRBD1 (6 bases). Germline CDR1 and CDR2: KGHSH and LQKENI. This CDR3 is built from 15 residues. V was clipped by 6 bases and J by 7 bases, with 19 bases between them. The CDR3 DNA reads as TGTGCCAGCTCGGGGGAGACAGGATCGGGACAGCCCCAGCATTTT. This codes for CASSGETGSGQPQHF.

This CDR3 reads CASSPHWGSHNTIYF. The CDR3 nucleotides read TGCGCCAGCAGCCCTCATTGGGGTTCCCATAACACCATATATTTT. The chain carries TRBV4-1 and TRBJ1-3; D is undetermined. The CDR3 loop spans 15 amino acids. The V gene's germline CDR1 is MGHRA and CDR2 YSYEKL. V lost 4 bases and J 7 bases, leaving 17 bases between the germline ends.

This rearrangement joins TRBV10-2 to TRBJ2-1; 10 bases are a match to TRBD2. CDR1 is WSHSY and CDR2 is SAAADI in the germline V gene. The CDR3 spans 17 residues. The J segment lost 4 bases and the V segment lost 4 bases, leaving 10 bases of the junction unmatched. As DNA, the CDR3 is TGCGCCAGCAGTGCTTTTTCTAGCGGGGGCGGGTACAATGAGCAGTTCTTC. As protein: CASSAFSSGGGYNEQFF.

The CDR3 DNA sequence: TGTGCCAGCAGTTACTCGACGGGGGCGTTCACAGATACGCAGTATTTT. This gives the protein CASSYSTGAFTDTQYF. The V call is TRBV6-2 or TRBV6-3, the J call TRBJ2-3; D assignment may be TRBD1 or TRBD2 (6 bases each). The germline V gene has CDR1 MNHEY and CDR2 SVGEGT. The ends were cut back, 0 bases at V and 2 bases at J, with 12 bases in the middle. The CDR3 loop spans 16 amino acids.

At least ten counts were recorded for this clonotype. The chain has TRBV19 and TRBJ1-5; D perhaps matches TRBD1 (6 bases). The V end lost 4 bases, the J end lost 5 bases, and 12 bases lay between the germline ends. Germline-derived CDR1 and CDR2 are LNHDA and SQIVND (reference sequence). CDR3 length: 14 amino acids. In DNA, the CDR3 is TGTGCCAGTAGTACGCAGGGGACCCATCAGCCCCAGCATTTT. Amino acids: CASSTQGTHQPQHF. The full variable domain, with the rest looked up from reference TRBV19 and TRBJ1-5, is DGGITQSPKYLFRKEGQNVTLSCEQNLNHDAMYWYRQDPGQGLRLIYYSQIVNDFQKGDIAEGYSVSREKKESFPLTVTSAQKNPTAFYLCASSTQGTHQPQHFGDGTRLSIL.

The chain has TRBV7-3 and TRBJ2-1; no clear D. Trimming shortened V by 1 base and J by 8 bases, and 9 bases separated the two germline ends. CDR3 size: 13 residues. Germline V CDR1 and CDR2: SGHTA, FQGTGA. CDR3 in amino acids: CASSLREWDEQFF. CDR3 nucleotide sequence: TGTGCCAGCAGCTTAAGGGAATGGGATGAGCAGTTCTTC.

The chain links TRBV7-2 to TRBJ1-5; no clear D. CDR1 is SGHTA and CDR2 is FQGNSA in the germline V gene. The V gene lost 5 bases and the J gene lost 0 bases, with 11 bases spanning the gap. The CDR3 extends over 15 amino acids. The CDR3 sequence: CASSHPGVSNQPQHF. CDR3 nucleotides: TGTGCCAGCAGCCACCCTGGTGTTAGCAATCAGCCCCAGCATTTT.

The rearrangement joins TRBV2 to TRBJ2-5, with D possibly TRBD2 on 6 matching bases. This CDR3 comprises 16 residues. Trimming pared 5 bases from V and 5 bases from J, leaving 21 bases between. Germline V gene sequence: CDR1 SNHLY, CDR2 FYNNEI. For the CDR3, the DNA is TGTGCCAGCAGTCTATCAGGGATCCACAGCGGGGAGACCCAGTACTTC. Residues: CASSLSGIHSGETQYF.

This clonotype was counted a few times. The chain recombines TRBV2 with TRBJ1-2; TRBD1 might be the D (5 bases). Germline V gene sequence: CDR1 SNHLY, CDR2 FYNNEI. V gave up 6 bases and J gave up 0 bases, with 23 bases separating them. The CDR3 extends over 18 amino acids. This CDR3 is CASSPRQLNLQTNYGYTF. Here the CDR3 DNA reads TGTGCCAGCAGCCCCCGACAGTTAAATCTTCAAACTAACTATGGCTACACCTTC.

This clonotype was detected only a few times. The V and J genes are TRBV20-1 and TRBJ1-2; no clear D. The CDR3 is 14 amino acids. Germline assignment: CDR1 DFQATT and CDR2 SNEGSKA (reference sequence). Trimming removed 1 base at V and 2 bases at J, with 11 bases between. The CDR3: CSARAGLPNYGYTF. The CDR3 DNA sequence: TGCAGTGCTAGAGCGGGCCTCCCGAACTATGGCTACACCTTC.

J is TRBJ1-6 and V is TRBV20-1; no reliable D call. CDR3 size: 15 residues. Germline CDR1 is DFQATT and CDR2 is SNEGSKA (reference sequence). Between the trimmed V and J ends, which lost 2 bases and 8 bases, there was a span of 16 bases. CDR3 nucleotides: TGCAGTGCTAGAAGGTATCGGATCCCGGATTCACCCCTCCACTTT. Its protein product is CSARRYRIPDSPLHF.

A few counts support this clonotype. The genes are TRBV5-1 and TRBJ2-7; weak D call: TRBD1 (7 bases). In germline, CDR1 is SGHRS, CDR2 YFSETQ. The CDR3 runs 14 residues. V lost 0 bases, J lost 3 bases, and 10 bases lay in between. The CDR3 sequence: CASSLGQGLYEQYF. The CDR3 bases are TGCGCCAGCAGCTTGGGACAGGGACTCTACGAGCAGTACTTC.

The J gene is TRBJ1-2, the V gene TRBV5-1, with no clear D. Germline V gene data show CDR1 as SGHRS and CDR2 as YFSETQ. This CDR3 contains 12 residues. Trimming stripped 4 bases from V and 7 bases from J, with 11 bases between. The CDR3 region is CASSQRSSGYTF. The CDR3 bases are TGCGCCAGCAGCCAGCGGAGTTCTGGCTACACCTTC.

This clonotype was counted at least ten times. The V call is TRBV5-1, the J call TRBJ1-1; D is unclear. There are 13 residues in the CDR3. Germline CDR1 reads SGHRS; CDR2 reads YFSETQ. Trimming stripped 4 bases from V and 2 bases from J, with 9 bases between. Written as DNA, the CDR3 is TGCGCCAGCAGCGCGGACCTAAACACTGAAGCTTTCTTT. It codes for CASSADLNTEAFF.

This rearrangement joins TRBV18 to TRBJ2-5, with D uncertain. Germline V lookup: CDR1 KGHSH, CDR2 LQKENI. Trimming took 3 bases from V and 1 from J, leaving 3 bases between them. The CDR3 extends over 12 amino acids. The CDR3 is CASSPSQETQYF. As DNA, the CDR3 is TGTGCCAGCTCACCGAGCCAAGAGACCCAGTACTTC.